Listed below are T cell receptor beta chains from one sample, sequenced in a study of shared clonotypes between healthy human individuals. Clones were read by immunoSEQ multiplex PCR, and TCRdb kept only the in-frame ones, dropping some. Of roughly 770,000 clones in the sample, 96% were seen once. The sequencing input was naive CD8+ T cells sorted from blood. These receptors were obtained from a man aged 30 to 45 in good health. CDR3s include the opening cysteine and the closing phenylalanine or tryptophan. A D gene is named only where the DNA matches it firmly. Size is stated for part of the rows, as once, few or many counts, or as a class when the clone is expanded.

J gene | V gene | clone size | D gene | CDR3 DNA | CDR3 protein
TRBJ2-7 | TRBV28 | once | NA | TGTGCCAGCAGACCTACAGGGCTAGGCGAGCAGTACTTC | CASRPTGLGEQYF
TRBJ2-7 | TRBV7-2 | NA | TRBD2 | TGTGCCAGCAGCTTAGTGGGACTAGCGGCGCCTGGCGAGCAGTACTTC | CASSLVGLAAPGEQYF
TRBJ1-3 | TRBV6-1 | NA | NA | TGTGCCAGCAGTGAAGTGGGGGCTAACACCATATATTTT | CASSEVGANTIYF
TRBJ2-7 | TRBV13 | NA | TRBD2 | TGTGCCAGCAGCCAAACGACTAGCGGGATCTACGAGCAGTACTTC | CASSQTTSGIYEQYF
TRBJ1-2 | TRBV6-1 | NA | NA | TGTGCCAGCAGTGAAGTCGGCAGGGCCCCGGATGGCTACACCTTC | CASSEVGRAPDGYTF
TRBJ2-7 | TRBV19 | NA | NA | TGTGCCAGTAGCTTTACACCTACCTACGAGCAGTACTTC | CASSFTPTYEQYF
TRBJ2-3 | TRBV7-8 | NA | TRBD1 | TGTGCCAGCAGCTCGGGGACAGCGCATATGGATACGCAGTATTTT | CASSSGTAHMDTQYF
TRBJ2-7 | TRBV4-1 | NA | TRBD1 | TGCGCCAGCAGCCCCACTGGGACAGGGGACTACGAGCAGTACTTC | CASSPTGTGDYEQYF
TRBJ1-4 | TRBV11-2 | NA | NA | TGTGCCAGCAGCCCGCGGGGCAATGAAAAACTGTTTTTT | CASSPRGNEKLFF
TRBJ1-1 | TRBV25-1 | NA | TRBD1 | TGTGCCAGCACCAAAACCGGGGACAGGAGGCACACTGAAGCTTTCTTT | CASTKTGDRRHTEAFF
TRBJ2-7 | TRBV7-9 | NA | NA | TGTGCCAGCAGCTTAGCAGGCGAGCAGTACTTC | CASSLAGEQYF
TRBJ2-1 | TRBV7-6 | NA | NA | TGTGCCAGCAGCTACGAGAGGGACGGCCACAATGAGCAGTTCTTC | CASSYERDGHNEQFF
TRBJ2-1 | TRBV27 | once | NA | TGTGCCAGCAGTTTATACCCTGTTGGAGCAGATAACCCCTACAATGAGCAGTTCTTC | CASSLYPVGADNPYNEQFF
TRBJ2-3 | TRBV6-1 | NA | NA | TGTGCCAGCAGATATAGGGGGGGCGACACAGATACGCAGTATTTT | CASRYRGGDTDTQYF
TRBJ2-7 | TRBV7-6 | NA | TRBD2 | TGTGCCAGCAGCCCCGGGGCCGGCGGGAGGGCCGCCGAGCAGTACTTC | CASSPGAGGRAAEQYF
TRBJ2-3 | TRBV9 | NA | NA | TGTGCCAGCAGCGTATTTTTAGCCCCAGATACGCAGTATTTT | CASSVFLAPDTQYF
TRBJ1-1 | TRBV28 | NA | TRBD1 | TGTGCCAGCAGGCCACAGGGGGGGGACACTGAAGCTTTCTTT | CASRPQGGDTEAFF
TRBJ2-7 | TRBV21-1 | NA | NA | TGTGCCAGCAGCAACTTGTCGGACAGGGTATCTTACGAGCAGTACTTC | CASSNLSDRVSYEQYF
TRBJ2-5 | TRBV6-1 | NA | NA | TGTGCCAGCAGCGGGAATTGGGAGACCCAGTACTTC | CASSGNWETQYF
TRBJ1-5 | TRBV6-1 | NA | NA | TGTGCCAGCAGCCCCGGGCAGGGCCTCTATCAGCCCCAGCATTTT | CASSPGQGLYQPQHF
TRBJ2-3 | TRBV2 | NA | NA | TGTGCCAGCCCCTTACTAGGTAGCACAGATACGCAGTATTTT | CASPLLGSTDTQYF
TRBJ2-2 | TRBV7-2 | NA | NA | TGTGCCAGCAGCCAAACGTGGCCAGCCTTGGTCACCGGGGAGCTGTTTTTT | CASSQTWPALVTGELFF
TRBJ2-3 | TRBV4-3 | NA | NA | TGCGCCAGCAGCCAAGAGTTCCCCACTAGCTCCCTCCCAGATACGCAGTATTTT | CASSQEFPTSSLPDTQYF
TRBJ1-5 | TRBV7-2 | NA | NA | TGTGCCAGCAGCTTGTGGCCGGCCCAGCCCCAGCATTTT | CASSLWPAQPQHF
TRBJ2-5 | TRBV6-5 | NA | NA | TGTGCCAGCAGTTACTCGACGGGAGAGACCCAGTACTTC | CASSYSTGETQYF
TRBJ2-3 | TRBV7-9 | NA | NA | TGTGCCAGCAGCCCCCCCGGGAAAAGGACAGATACGCAGTATTTT | CASSPPGKRTDTQYF
TRBJ2-1 | TRBV2 | NA | NA | TGTGCCAGCAGAGGGAGGCCGAATGAGCAGTTCTTC | CASRGRPNEQFF
TRBJ2-3 | TRBV7-9 | NA | NA | TGTGCCAGCAGTCGACCGGTCGACCTCTTCGATACGCAGTATTTT | CASSRPVDLFDTQYF
TRBJ1-5 | TRBV15 | NA | TRBD1 | TGTGCCACCAGCCGTACAGGGGGTAATCAGCCCCAGCATTTT | CATSRTGGNQPQHF
TRBJ1-1 | TRBV27 | NA | TRBD1 | TGTGCCAGCAGTGGACAGGGGGCTGACAACACTGAAGCTTTCTTT | CASSGQGADNTEAFF
TRBJ1-2 | TRBV7-8 | NA | NA | TGTGCCAGCAGCTTAGATAAAGGATATGGGCGGGCTAGAAACTATGGCTACACCTTC | CASSLDKGYGRARNYGYTF
TRBJ1-5 | TRBV5-6 | NA | NA | TGTGCCAGCAGCTTGGTTGCAGACAAGGGTCAGCCCCAGCATTTT | CASSLVADKGQPQHF
TRBJ1-5 | TRBV6-6 | NA | NA | TGTGCCAGCAGTTACACTGCCGCGAGGCCTCCGGTTCCCCAGCATTTT | CASSYTAARPPVPQHF
TRBJ2-5 | TRBV6-5 | NA | NA | TGTGCCAGCAGCCCTGGACACCAAGAGACCCAGTACTTC | CASSPGHQETQYF
TRBJ2-5 | TRBV5-5 | NA | TRBD2 | TGTGCCAGCAGCTGGGCGGGGGGAGCACAAGAGACCCAGTACTTC | CASSWAGGAQETQYF
TRBJ2-5 | TRBV30 | NA | TRBD1 | TGTGCCTGGAGTACACGGACAGGGATTATGGAGACCCAGTACTTC | CAWSTRTGIMETQYF
TRBJ2-5 | TRBV4-1 | NA | TRBD2 | TGCGCCAGCAGCCCCTTAGCGGGAGTAGAGACCCAGTACTTC | CASSPLAGVETQYF
TRBJ1-1 | TRBV5-1 | NA | NA | TGCGCCAGCAGCTTGATAGATAACACTGAAGCTTTCTTT | CASSLIDNTEAFF
TRBJ2-1 | TRBV9 | NA | TRBD2 | TGTGCCAGCAGCGACGGACTAGCGGGAGTCAATGAGCAGTTCTTC | CASSDGLAGVNEQFF
TRBJ2-5 | TRBV6-5 | NA | NA | TGTGCCAGCAGTTATTGGCAGGGCCAAGAGACCCAGTACTTC | CASSYWQGQETQYF